This T cell receptor beta chain came from a study of shared clonotypes between healthy human individuals. The CDR3 covers 11 residues. From germline, CDR1 is ENHRY and CDR2 SYGVKD. V shed 2 bases and J shed 6 bases, with 5 bases lying between them. Comment on this clone: Antigen: not known.

General observations from the study: What naive subsets generally showed was a larger estimated richness than memory subsets showed.

Naive CD4+ cells were CD45RA-selected; the remaining cells were memory. TCRdb's table, derived via immunoSEQ multiplex PCR, lists solely in-frame clones and lacks some. The sample lists around 2.1 million clones, approximately 96% occurring once. The TCR comes from a man aged 18 to 29 in good health. Sequenced: naive CD4+ T cells sorted from blood. Subset described: CD45RA+ positively selected. This chain uses TRBV10-3 with TRBJ2-7, with D unclear. The CDR3 nucleotides are TGTGCCATCAGTGAGGACCGCGAGCAGTACTTC. Its protein product is CAISEDREQYF.